This T cell receptor (beta chain) was observed in a study of blood T cell repertoires in COVID-19. Study context: Acute-phase and convalescent COVID-19 samples originated in the United States, Italy and Spain.

This clone was observed a single time. This CDR3 region has 18 residues. Per the germline V gene, CDR1 is SGHDT and CDR2 is YYEEEE. The trim removed 0 bases at V and 0 bases at J, leaving 7 bases unmatched. Clones were read by immunoSEQ multiplex PCR, and TCRdb kept only the in-frame ones, dropping some. In the table there are over 120,000 clones, 60% to 85% of which are singletons. The chain recombines TRBV5-6 with TRBJ2-4, with 9 bases that match TRBD2. The source material was peripheral blood. The TCR sequence derives from a woman aged 55-70 years with acute or convalescent COVID-19. The CDR3 is CASSLGLAETLAKNIQYF. In nucleotides, the CDR3 is TGTGCCAGCAGCTTGGGACTAGCGGAGACTCTAGCCAAAAACATTCAGTACTTC.